Reported below is one T cell receptor beta chain. Each donor was a healthy Caucasian individual from Russia, aged roughly 6 to 100. This sample is drawn from a study of blood T cells in healthy people across ages. A J-beta primer mix and a sample-barcoded 5' primer were used in a second PCR of about 7 to 12 cycles. From the 5' RACE reads, TCRdb called clonotypes with MiXCR, one entry per CDR3 protein. The sample holds 1.5 million to 2 million distinct CDR3 sequences, around half seen once. This CDR3 contains 17 residues. Germline V gene sequence: CDR1 SGHTA, CDR2 FQGNSA. The V and J ends lost 5 bases and 3 bases respectively, with 23 bases between them.

The TCR originated in a woman between 40 and 55 years old in good health. Sequencing was done on a sample of blood. V usage is TRBV7-2 and J usage is TRBJ2-7, with D possibly being TRBD2 (6 bases). CDR3 DNA sequence: TGTGCCAGCAGCCCCCAGGGAGGCAGCGGTGGATTCTACGAGCAGTACTTC. Protein: CASSPQGGSGGFYEQYF.